A single sample is the source of the 16 T cell receptor beta chains below, sequenced in a study of blood T cell repertoires in COVID-19. Produced via immunoSEQ multiplex PCR; TCRdb's table is partial and in-frame only. This sample has a few hundred thousand clones, with over 80% found just once. Sequenced input: peripheral blood. These receptors were taken from a woman aged 35 to 49 who had recovered from COVID-19.

This clone was observed a handful of times. The chain joins TRBV10-3 to TRBJ1-1; D is possibly TRBD1 (5 bases). V lost 2 bases, J lost 12 bases, and 16 bases lay in between. The germline CDR1 and CDR2 sequences are ENHRY and SYGVKD. CDR3 size: 13 residues. CDR3 sequence reads: CAISEGAVRVSFF. The CDR3 DNA reads as TGTGCCATCAGTGAGGGGGCCGTCAGAGTGTCTTTCTTT.

V gene TRBV11-3 combines with J gene TRBJ2-4, with 9 bases matching TRBD1. The CDR3 covers 13 residues. Trimming removed 6 bases from V and 6 bases from J; junction bases left unmatched: 3. CDR1 and CDR2 (germline): SGHNT, YENEEA. DNA for the CDR3: TGTGCCAGCAGTGCGGGACAGGGAAACATTCAGTACTTC. It encodes CASSAGQGNIQYF.

This chain connects TRBV29-1 to TRBJ2-3; 7 nucleotides match TRBD2. Looked up from germline, CDR1 is SQVTM and CDR2 is ANQGSEA. The CDR3 runs 14 residues. Unmatched junction bases numbered 15, after V lost 7 bases and J lost 8 bases. CDR3 residues: CSALRTGGSGTQYF. DNA of the CDR3: TGCAGCGCCCTTAGGACGGGGGGTTCGGGTACGCAGTATTTT.

This clone came up once. The chain uses TRBV6-5 and TRBJ1-1, with D perhaps TRBD1 (6 bases). V was clipped by 4 bases and J by 1 base, with 10 bases between them. CDR3 length equals 14 residues. CDR1 is MNHEY and CDR2 is SVGAGI in the germline V gene. CDR3 loop: CASSSPGQNTEAFF. CDR3 sequence (DNA): TGTGCCAGCAGTTCACCGGGACAGAACACTGAAGCTTTCTTT.

The chain recombines TRBV6-6 with TRBJ1-1; D call uncertain. CDR3 length equals 12 residues. Trimming took off 0 bases at V and 4 bases at J, with 3 bases between the two ends. Germline CDR1 and CDR2: MNHNY and SVGAGI (reference sequence). Written as DNA, the CDR3 is TGTGCCAGCAGTTACTCTAGCACTGAAGCTTTCTTT. Its protein product is CASSYSSTEAFF.

The rearrangement uses TRBV15 and TRBJ2-2; D is undetermined. CDR1 is LNHNV and CDR2 is YYDKDF in the germline V gene (reference sequence). Trimming took 0 bases from V and 9 from J, leaving 8 bases between them. The CDR3 length is 13 residues. The CDR3: CATSRDRVRELFF. CDR3 DNA: TGTGCCACCAGCAGAGATCGGGTCCGGGAGCTGTTTTTT.

The J gene is TRBJ2-1, the V gene TRBV25-1, with 9 bases aligning to TRBD2. This CDR3 comprises 15 residues. Trimming at V came to 4 bases and at J to 2 bases, leaving 3 bases not matched to a gene. CDR1 MGHDK and CDR2 SYGVNS come from the germline V gene. The CDR3 coding sequence is TGTGCCAGCAGTGGTAGCGGGGGAGCCTACAATGAGCAGTTCTTC. This codes for CASSGSGGAYNEQFF.

The sample holds one count of this clone. This chain links TRBV20-1 with TRBJ1-6; no firm D call. The CDR3 covers 8 residues. Germline V gene sequence: CDR1 DFQATT, CDR2 SNEGSKA (reference sequence). CDR3 sequence: CTSYTLHF. The CDR3, as DNA: TGCACCTCTTACACCCTCCACTTT.

Concerning this clone itself: At the DNA level, this CDR3 is encoded by other sequences in the same sample as well. The chain is built from TRBV10-2 and TRBJ1-5, with 8 nucleotides matching TRBD1. CDR3 length: 14 residues. V shed 6 bases and J 4 bases; nucleotides not matched to a gene: 5. CDR1 and CDR2 from the germline V gene are WSHSY and SAAADI. The CDR3 DNA reads as TGCGCCAGCAGCGGAACAGGGGGAAATCAGCCCCAGCATTTT. Translated, it gives CASSGTGGNQPQHF.

This chain joins TRBV28 and TRBJ2-7, with 10 bases matching TRBD1. Losses at the gene ends were 10 bases for V and 2 bases for J; bases not matched to a gene: 8. The germline V gene has CDR1 MDHEN and CDR2 SYDVKM. The CDR3 sequence is 14 residues long. The CDR3 DNA sequence: TGTGCCACCACCCCGGGACAGGGGACCTACGAGCAGTACTTC. Its translation is CATTPGQGTYEQYF.

V usage is TRBV7-7 and J usage is TRBJ2-2, with 8 bases lining up with TRBD2. The CDR3 covers 16 residues. Trimming removed 1 base from V and 5 bases from J; junction bases left unmatched: 6. Germline V gives CDR1 SSHAT, CDR2 FNYEAQ (reference sequence). CDR3 DNA sequence: TGTGCCAGCAGCTTAGAGGCCGGGGGGGCAACCGGGGAGCTGTTTTTT. This sequence encodes CASSLEAGGATGELFF.

The rearrangement uses TRBV5-1 and TRBJ2-7; 8 bases line up with TRBD1. Germline V gene lookup returns CDR1 SGHRS and CDR2 YFSETQ. J gave up 4 bases and V 2 bases, and 5 bases lay outside the gene matches. This CDR3 spans 14 amino acids. The CDR3 DNA follows: TGCGCCAGCAGCTTCTCGACAGGGGCATACGAGCAGTACTTC. It specifies CASSFSTGAYEQYF. The whole variable domain, filled in from reference TRBV5-1 and TRBJ2-7, reads KAGVTQTPRYLIKTRGQQVTLSCSPISGHRSVSWYQQTPGQGLQFLFEYFSETQRNKGNFPGRFSGRQFSNSRSEMNVSTLELGDSALYLCASSFSTGAYEQYFGPGTRLTVT.

The chain joins TRBV5-1 to TRBJ2-5, with 7 bases lining up with TRBD2. Unmatched junction bases numbered 15, after V lost 3 bases and J lost 7 bases. CDR1 and CDR2 (germline): SGHRS, YFSETQ. The length of the CDR3 is 16 residues. The CDR3 nucleotides are TGCGCCAGCAGCTCAGACATCCGGTTCGTAGCGGGGACCCAGTACTTC. It specifies CASSSDIRFVAGTQYF.

The chain couples TRBV10-2 to TRBJ1-1, with TRBD1 as a possible D gene (6 bases). Germline V gives CDR1 WSHSY, CDR2 SAAADI. V lost 5 bases, J lost 7 bases, and 11 bases lay in between. This CDR3 region has 12 residues. Here the CDR3 DNA reads TGCGCCAGCAGTTGGACAGAGCGTGAAGCTTTCTTT. As protein: CASSWTEREAFF.

For the CDR3, the DNA is TGTGCCAGCAGCTTACCGGTACAGGGCCATGAGCAGTTCTTC. This codes for CASSLPVQGHEQFF. This sequence joins TRBV7-9 and TRBJ2-1; a weak D match, TRBD1 (6 bases). There are 14 residues in the CDR3. Trimming stripped 2 bases from V and 8 bases from J, with 13 bases between. The germline gives CDR1 SEHNR, CDR2 FQNEAQ (reference sequence). Variable domain in full (rest from reference TRBV7-9 and TRBJ2-1): DTGVSQNPRHKITKRGQNVTFRCDPISEHNRLYWYRQTLGQGPEFLTYFQNEAQLEKSRLLSDRFSAERPKGSFSTLEIQRTEQGDSAMYLCASSLPVQGHEQFFGPGTRLTVL.

This chain uses TRBV19 with TRBJ2-3; 11 bases agree with TRBD2. CDR3 size: 18 residues. Germline CDR1 is LNHDA and CDR2 is SQIVND (reference sequence). J was trimmed by 2 bases and V by 6 bases; bases with no gene match: 13. CDR3 in DNA: TGTGCCAGTAGCAACCCCTTTAGCGGGGGGGCTTACACAGATACGCAGTATTTT. Translating it yields CASSNPFSGGAYTDTQYF.